One and the same sample provided the 26 T cell receptor beta chains below, sequenced in a study of T cells expressing NK-cell markers. TCRdb reworked the 5' RACE reads into one entry per CDR3 protein, no DNA. Its table records 200,000 to 300,000 distinct CDR3 sequences. The source material was blood T cells: a sorted CD56 or NKG2C T cell subset, CD4+ or CD8+ T cells, or bulk PBMC T cells (not recorded which). The source of these receptors is a woman between 18 and 70 years old in good health.

The rearrangement uses TRBV19 and TRBJ2-1; TCRdb lists TRBD1, though no DNA is available to test this call. From germline, CDR1 is LNHDA and CDR2 SQIVND (reference sequence). This CDR3 is built from 16 residues. CDR3 sequence reads: CASTSTGQAVYNEQFF.

The CDR3 sequence is CASSFYPTGSGTEAFF. This rearrangement joins TRBV7-2 to TRBJ1-1; TCRdb picks TRBD1, but there is no DNA to check that call. Germline CDR1 reads SGHTA; CDR2 reads FQGNSA. This CDR3 is built from 16 residues.

The chain couples TRBV12-3 or TRBV12-4 to TRBJ2-1; TCRdb's D call, TRBD2, is unchecked because there is no DNA. CDR3 length equals 15 residues. CDR3: CASSSSGGPYNEQFF.

The V gene is TRBV5-1, the J gene TRBJ2-3; TCRdb proposes TRBD1, but this gene call is untestable without DNA. This CDR3 has 14 amino acids. The germline V gene encodes CDR1 SGHRS and CDR2 YFSETQ. CDR3 protein: CASSLDGGRDTQYF.

The chain combines TRBV27 with TRBJ2-7. The CDR3 consists of 11 residues. CDR1 is MNHEY and CDR2 is SMNVEV in the germline V gene (reference sequence). CDR3 residues: CASTFSYEQYF.

The chain links TRBV5-5 to TRBJ2-3; as DNA is missing, the TRBD2 call by TCRdb cannot be tested. The CDR3 extends over 16 amino acids. Germline V gene data show CDR1 as SGHKS and CDR2 as YYEKEE (reference sequence). CDR3: CASSLSGGRAGDTQYF.

The rearrangement uses TRBV15 and TRBJ2-7; TCRdb names TRBD1, which stays unverified in the absence of DNA. Germline V gives CDR1 LNHNV, CDR2 YYDKDF (reference sequence). The CDR3 runs 16 residues. CDR3 loop: CATSRDKGTATYEQYF.

This chain uses TRBV14 with TRBJ2-1; there is no DNA to check the TCRdb D call of TRBD1. This CDR3 region has 17 residues. Germline CDR1 SGHDN, CDR2 FVKESK. The CDR3 sequence is CASSQDLGGVSYNEQFF. Together with reference TRBV14 and TRBJ2-1, the CDR3 gives the full variable domain: EAGVTQFPSHSVIEKGQTVTLRCDPISGHDNLYWYRRVMGKEIKFLLHFVKESKQDESGMPNNRFLAERTGGTYSTLKVQPAELEDSGVYFCASSQDLGGVSYNEQFFGPGTRLTVL.

The chain recombines TRBV5-1 with TRBJ1-6; there is no DNA to check the TCRdb D call of TRBD1. The V gene's germline CDR1 is SGHRS and CDR2 YFSETQ. The CDR3 is made up of 15 amino acids. CDR3 protein: CASSPGTGGDSPLHF.

The V gene is TRBV30, the J gene TRBJ1-1; the D gene TCRdb calls, TRBD1, cannot be checked with no DNA. CDR3 size: 13 residues. Germline assignment: CDR1 GTSNPN and CDR2 SVGIG (reference sequence). The CDR3 sequence: CAWTLHETGEAFF.

This chain connects TRBV19 to TRBJ2-2; TCRdb indicates TRBD1, and absent DNA this call remains unverified. CDR3 length: 15 amino acids. CDR1 is LNHDA, CDR2 SQIVND, per germline (reference sequence). The CDR3 loop reads CASSIGQGSTGELFF.

The chain joins TRBV7-2 to TRBJ2-3; the D gene TCRdb calls, TRBD2, cannot be checked with no DNA. The germline CDR1 and CDR2 sequences are SGHTA and FQGNSA. This CDR3 is built from 15 residues. The CDR3 here is CASSLQGRVTDTQYF.

This chain links TRBV12-3 or TRBV12-4 with TRBJ2-5; TCRdb's D gene call, TRBD1, goes unchecked for lack of DNA. The length of the CDR3 is 15 residues. The CDR3 loop reads CASSPSGRAQETQYF.

The chain joins TRBV7-8 to TRBJ1-4; TCRdb lists TRBD1, though no DNA is available to test this call. Germline lookup yields CDR1 SGHVS and CDR2 FQNEAQ. CDR3 length equals 16 residues. CDR3 in amino acids: CASSPPGQATNEKLFF.

This chain uses TRBV18 with TRBJ2-5; no DNA is available, so the TRBD1 call from TCRdb remains unchecked. This CDR3 has 11 residues. Germline CDR1 is KGHSH and CDR2 is LQKENI. CDR3 residues: CASSPGQTQYF. The full variable domain, its missing parts supplied by reference TRBV18 and TRBJ2-5, is NAGVMQNPRHLVRRRGQEARLRCSPMKGHSHVYWYRQLPEEGLKFMVYLQKENIIDESGMPKERFSAEFPKEGPSILRIQQVVRGDSAAYFCASSPGQTQYFGPGTRLLVL.

The chain links TRBV10-1 to TRBJ2-1; without DNA, the TCRdb call of TRBD2 cannot be checked. The germline V gene encodes CDR1 WNHNN and CDR2 SYGVQD (reference sequence). CDR3 size: 13 residues. The CDR3 loop reads CASNRGGYNEQFF.

The chain couples TRBV6-1 to TRBJ1-2; checking the TCRdb D call of TRBD1 is not possible without DNA. Germline lookup yields CDR1 MNHNS and CDR2 SASEGT. The CDR3 is 15 amino acids. CDR3: CASSEAGGLDYGYTF.

The chain uses TRBV9 and TRBJ1-3; TCRdb picks TRBD1, but there is no DNA to check that call. Per the germline V gene, CDR1 is SGDLS and CDR2 is YYNGEE. This CDR3 is 15 amino acids long. CDR3 amino acids: CASSASQGYGNTIYF.

The CDR3 is CASSKKAVNTGELFF. The J gene is TRBJ2-2, the V gene TRBV7-2; TCRdb's D call of TRBD2 is untestable without DNA. The V gene's germline CDR1 is SGHTA and CDR2 FQGNSA. CDR3 length: 15 amino acids.

The rearrangement links TRBV11-2 to TRBJ1-1. The V gene's germline CDR1 is SGHAT and CDR2 FQNNGV. The CDR3 length is 13 residues. Here the CDR3 reads CASSLMDNTEAFF.

The chain combines TRBV5-5 with TRBJ1-2. The CDR3 is 13 residues long. CDR1 and CDR2 from the germline V gene are SGHKS and YYEKEE (reference sequence). The CDR3 spells CASSLERNYGYTF.

This chain's CDR3 is CASSQPGQGINEQFF. The rearrangement uses TRBV4-3 and TRBJ2-1; TCRdb returns TRBD1, unconfirmable since there is no DNA. The CDR3 extends over 15 amino acids. The germline V gene has CDR1 LGHNA and CDR2 YSLEER.

V and J are TRBV4-2 and TRBJ1-5; TCRdb designates TRBD1, a call that cannot be tested without DNA. This CDR3 contains 16 residues. The germline V gene has CDR1 LGHNA and CDR2 YNFKEQ. CDR3 protein: CASSQEAGGINQPQHF.

The chain combines TRBV29-1 with TRBJ1-3; as DNA is missing, the TRBD1 call by TCRdb cannot be tested. There are 13 residues in the CDR3. From germline, CDR1 is SQVTM and CDR2 ANQGSEA. CDR3 protein: CSVGPGGSNTIYF.

CDR3: CASSRRQGAYEQYF. The gene calls are TRBV12-3 or TRBV12-4 and TRBJ2-7; the D call from TCRdb, TRBD1, cannot be confirmed without DNA. This CDR3 has 14 amino acids.

The rearrangement joins TRBV5-4 to TRBJ1-4; TCRdb names TRBD1, which stays unverified in the absence of DNA. The CDR3 sequence is 14 residues long. Germline V CDR1 and CDR2: SGHNT, YYREEE (reference sequence). CDR3 sequence: CASSLAGGEEKLFF.